Listed here are 3 T cell receptor beta chains from one sample, sequenced in a study of post-analysis software for immune sequencing data. Findings and limits, study-wide: Patients had higher frequencies than controls of about 5 TRBV segments, including TRBV5-6, TRBV5-1 and TRBV20-1.

Researchers reported that TCR beta cDNA libraries carried unique molecular identifiers. TCRdb reanalysed the PCR reads using MiXCR and keeps one entry per CDR3 protein. This table holds 380,000 or so distinct CDR3 sequences, approximately 38% found once. The antigens these receptors bind are not known. Sequenced: blood. The receptors were gathered from a girl between 5 and 17 years old with multiple sclerosis.

This chain connects TRBV20-1 to TRBJ2-1, with TRBD2 identical over 13 bases. The CDR3 contains 18 residues. V lost 5 bases to trimming and J lost 1 base; unmatched junction nucleotides: 11. Germline V lookup: CDR1 DFQATT, CDR2 SNEGSKA (reference sequence). This CDR3 is CSARATGLAGQSYNEQFF. The CDR3 DNA sequence: TGCAGTGCTCGGGCGACGGGACTAGCGGGGCAGTCCTACAATGAGCAGTTCTTC.

This clonotype was observed a handful of times. This rearrangement joins TRBV10-3 to TRBJ2-1, with TRBD1 matching over 9 bases. CDR3 size: 16 residues. Germline CDR1 is ENHRY and CDR2 is SYGVKD. Losses at the gene ends were 8 bases for V and 1 base for J; bases not matched to a gene: 9. The CDR3 protein is CAIQPDRGWSYNEQFF. The CDR3 DNA reads as TGTGCCATCCAACCCGACAGGGGGTGGTCCTACAATGAGCAGTTCTTC.

V usage is TRBV7-3 and J usage is TRBJ2-2; 7 bases are shared with TRBD2. This CDR3 is built from 15 residues. Germline-derived CDR1 and CDR2 are SGHTA and FQGTGA. V gave up 2 bases and J gave up 1 base; unmatched junction bases: 1. The CDR3 sequence: CASSLGGGNTGELFF. CDR3 coding DNA: TGTGCCAGCAGCTTAGGCGGGGGGAACACCGGGGAGCTGTTTTTT.